One and the same sample provided the 13 T cell receptor beta chains below, sequenced in a study of blood T cells in healthy people across ages. The authors ran a second PCR of 7 to 11 cycles using a sample-barcoded 5' primer and a J-beta primer mix. TCRdb re-derived calls from the 5' RACE reads in MiXCR, one entry per CDR3 protein. The data show 850,000 or so distinct CDR3 sequences, with under 30% seen just once and 17% held by the top ten. Material for sequencing was blood. The receptor set was obtained from a woman of 80 years or more in good health.

On this clonotype itself: Germline and junction disagree at one end, which may indicate a read error. This chain joins TRBV18 and TRBJ1-3; D is perhaps TRBD1 (5 bases). The CDR3 is 12 amino acids. Per the germline V gene, CDR1 is KGHSH and CDR2 is LQKENI. CDR3 sequence reads: CASSPRVDTINF. The CDR3 nucleotides are TGTGCCAGCTCACCCAGGGTGGACACCATAAATTTT.

This clonotype has a handful of counts. V is TRBV19 and J is TRBJ2-1; the match to TRBD2 covers 8 bases. The junction had 11 bases not matched to a gene; V was cut back by 0 bases and J by 7 bases. The V gene's germline CDR1 is LNHDA and CDR2 SQIVND (reference sequence). CDR3 length: 17 residues. CDR3 DNA: TGTGCCAGTAGTATAGAAATTCGGGGGGGCGGTAGAAATGAGCAGTTCTTC. As protein: CASSIEIRGGGRNEQFF.

This clonotype was observed a few times. V and J are TRBV9 and TRBJ1-1; D is unresolved. The CDR3 is made up of 13 amino acids. Trimming cost V 0 bases and J 4 bases, with 7 bases left between them. Per germline, CDR1 SGDLS and CDR2 YYNGEE. This CDR3 reads CASSVGGSTEAFF. CDR3 bases: TGTGCCAGCAGCGTAGGTGGGAGCACTGAAGCTTTCTTT.

This clonotype has only a few counts. The chain links TRBV12-3 or TRBV12-4 to TRBJ1-4, with D hard to call. Trimming pared 2 bases from V and 0 bases from J, leaving 7 bases between. The CDR3 is 15 amino acids. The CDR3 DNA reads as TGTGCCAGCAGTTTATGGGGTGCAACTAATGAAAAACTGTTTTTT. This translates into CASSLWGATNEKLFF.

The rearrangement joins TRBV20-1 to TRBJ2-5; D is perhaps TRBD2 (6 bases). TRBJ2-7 matches the DNA end more closely, so the J call is doubtful. Germline CDR1 is DFQATT and CDR2 is SNEGSKA (reference sequence). CDR3 size: 13 residues. As DNA, the CDR3 is TGCAGTGTCCCGGGAGAAGGGACCTACGAGCAGTACTTC. As protein: CSVPGEGTYEQYF.

This clonotype appeared once. The gene calls are TRBV2 and TRBJ2-1, with D possibly matching TRBD1 (6 bases). Between the trimmed V and J ends, which lost 4 bases and 7 bases, there was a span of 11 bases. The CDR3 spans 13 residues. Germline V CDR1 and CDR2: SNHLY, FYNNEI. The CDR3: CASSGITGNEQFF. The CDR3 coding sequence is TGTGCCAGCAGTGGAATTACAGGGAATGAGCAGTTCTTC.

Regarding this clonotype: A clone one base away is much larger, so this may be a read error. The CDR3 nucleotides are TGTGCCTGCAGCCTCTACCAGCGCGAGCAGTACTTC. As protein: CACSLYQREQYF. This chain uses TRBV7-6 with TRBJ2-5; D gene unclear. Gene TRBJ2-7 matches the end of the DNA better, so the J call may be wrong. Germline V gene lookup returns CDR1 SGHVS and CDR2 FNYEAQ. The CDR3 length is 12 residues.

In its sample, this clonotype was seen a few times. The chain carries TRBV7-9 and TRBJ2-2; D possibly matches TRBD1 or TRBD2 (6 bases each). Trimming stripped 0 bases from V and 4 bases from J, with 21 bases between. The CDR3 is 19 amino acids. From germline, CDR1 is SEHNR and CDR2 FQNEAQ (reference sequence). The CDR3 spells CASSLARDKDRPGTGELFF. The CDR3 DNA is TGTGCCAGCAGCTTAGCGCGGGACAAGGACCGTCCAGGCACCGGGGAGCTGTTTTTT.

The V call is TRBV20-1, the J call TRBJ1-3, with TRBD1 as a possible D gene (5 bases). The CDR3 extends over 15 amino acids. Per the germline V gene, CDR1 is DFQATT and CDR2 is SNEGSKA (reference sequence). V was clipped by 6 bases and J by 0 bases, with 15 bases between them. In DNA, the CDR3 is TGCAGTGCCGGACGGGGCTCAAGCTCTGGAAACACCATATATTTT. Translation: CSAGRGSSSGNTIYF.

This clonotype was seen a few times. A much larger clone lies a single base off, so this may be a read error. The chain couples TRBV7-2 to TRBJ2-5, with TRBD1 matching 8 bases. Per germline, CDR1 SGHTA and CDR2 FQGNSA. Losses at the gene ends were 0 bases for V and 11 bases for J; bases not matched to a gene: 11. This CDR3 comprises 15 residues. The CDR3, as DNA: TGTGCCAGCAGCTTAGCGGGACAGGTTAACAATGAGCAGTACTTC. Protein: CASSLAGQVNNEQYF.

This clonotype was detected a few times. This chain links TRBV3-1 with TRBJ1-2; no definite D call. The CDR3 is 13 residues long. Trimming left V 1 base short and J 8 bases short, with 11 bases between. Germline V CDR1 and CDR2: LGHDT, YNNKEL (reference sequence). CDR3 protein: CASSQGIASGYTF. DNA for the CDR3: TGTGCCAGCAGCCAAGGAATTGCCTCGGGCTACACCTTC.

This clonotype has just a few counts. This chain joins TRBV2 and TRBJ2-2; D perhaps matches TRBD2 (5 bases). The CDR3 contains 19 residues. V lost 0 bases and J lost 6, with 23 bases in between. CDR1 and CDR2 from the germline V gene are SNHLY and FYNNEI. Written as DNA, the CDR3 is TGTGCCAGCAGTGAAGCGCTTCCGGGGTCGACCGGCTATGCCGGGGAGCTGTTTTTT. Amino acid sequence: CASSEALPGSTGYAGELFF.

The chain links TRBV12-3 or TRBV12-4 to TRBJ2-3; TRBD1 agrees at 11 bases. J was trimmed by 11 bases and V by 5 bases; bases with no gene match: 15. CDR3 length: 16 residues. This CDR3 reads CASSPGQGASTDVQYF. Here the CDR3 DNA reads TGTGCCAGCAGTCCCGGACAGGGGGCGAGCACAGATGTGCAGTATTTT.